The entry below describes one T cell receptor (beta chain). Antigen specificity is unknown. V lost 4 bases, J lost 8 bases, and 7 bases stayed unmatched. CDR3 length: 15 residues. Germline V CDR1 and CDR2: SGHRS, YFSETQ. Time point described: week 47, end of study. Each dose of the vaccine consisted of 300 ug of mutant IDH1 20-mer peptide, with topical imiquimod. Vaccinations, eight in total, occurred in weeks 1, 3, 5, 7, 11, 15, 19, 23. The data were produced by immunoSEQ multiplex PCR, yet TCRdb's version contains in-frame clones alone and is incomplete. In the table there are about 94,000 clones, under 90% of which are singletons. The record originates from a study of a mutant IDH1 vaccine in newly diagnosed glioma. About the study: Investigators started vaccination 4-6 weeks after radiotherapy alone, or with temozolomide cycles. V12 fell at week 35 and V13, the study end, at week 47.

The TCR comes from a woman aged 45-60 years with glioma. The chain is built from TRBV5-1 and TRBJ2-1, with 12 bases identical to TRBD2. The sample consisted of PBMCs, taken from a glioma patient whose treatment included an IDH1 peptide vaccine. CDR3 DNA: TGCGCCAGCAGCGCGACTAGCGGGAGTATCTATGAGCAGTTCTTC. It yields the protein CASSATSGSIYEQFF. The complete variable domain, with remaining parts taken from reference TRBV5-1 and TRBJ2-1, reads KAGVTQTPRYLIKTRGQQVTLSCSPISGHRSVSWYQQTPGQGLQFLFEYFSETQRNKGNFPGRFSGRQFSNSRSEMNVSTLELGDSALYLCASSATSGSIYEQFFGPGTRLTVL.